This TCR beta chain was sequenced in a study of cytomegalovirus exposure and HLA in healthy donors. Germline V CDR1 and CDR2: WSHSY, SAAADI. The CDR3 extends over 12 amino acids. The V gene end was trimmed by 6 bases and the J gene end by 3 bases; junction bases not matched to a gene: 2. PCR used 60 Vbeta primers and 13 Jbeta primers. Generated by immunoSEQ multiplex PCR, the TCRdb table keeps only in-frame clones and is missing some. Of over 150,000 clones in the sample, just under 80% were seen once. The chain couples TRBV10-2 to TRBJ2-7, with TRBD1 identical over 7 bases. Sequenced: PBMCs. The receptor was isolated from a woman aged 45-65 years in good health and CMV-seropositive. The CDR3 coding sequence is TGCGCCAGCAGAGGGACAGACTACGAGCAGTACTTC. Translated, it gives CASRGTDYEQYF.